The 22 T cell receptor beta chains listed next were all sequenced from one sample in a study of technical replicates of blood from a handful of donors. Sequencing used immunoSEQ multiplex PCR; TCRdb keeps in-frame clones, though not all of them. This table holds about 81,000 clones, approximately 78% found once. The material sequenced was PBMCs. The receptor set was obtained from a human donor in good health. Some clones in this sample may be carry-over from other donors' samples.

This clone was recorded a few times. The CDR3: CASSYRQGANTEAFF. CDR3 DNA: TGTGCCAGCAGCTACAGACAGGGGGCGAACACTGAAGCTTTCTTT. The rearrangement links TRBV5-4 to TRBJ1-1; 10 nucleotides agree with TRBD1. The trim removed 3 bases at V and 1 base at J, leaving 3 bases unmatched. CDR3 length equals 15 residues. The germline gives CDR1 SGHNT, CDR2 YYREEE (reference sequence).

The V gene is TRBV19, the J gene TRBJ1-5, with 8 bases aligning to TRBD1. Germline CDR1 is LNHDA and CDR2 is SQIVND (reference sequence). CDR3 length: 14 residues. The J segment lost 7 bases and the V segment lost 5 bases, leaving 7 bases of the junction unmatched. This CDR3 reads CASSLGPGGQPQHF. Here the CDR3 DNA reads TGTGCCAGTAGTCTGGGCCCAGGGGGCCAGCCCCAGCATTTT.

This rearrangement joins TRBV7-9 to TRBJ2-3; the match to TRBD2 covers 10 bases. Germline trimming cut 3 bases from V and 0 bases from J; bases unmatched to any gene: 6. Germline V gene data show CDR1 as SEHNR and CDR2 as FQNEAQ (reference sequence). The CDR3 length is 17 residues. CDR3 bases: TGTGCCAGCAGCTTTCAACTACTAGCGGGAAGCACAGATACGCAGTATTTT. Its translation is CASSFQLLAGSTDTQYF.

The V and J genes are TRBV5-4 and TRBJ2-3, with D possibly matching TRBD2 (5 bases). The germline CDR1 and CDR2 sequences are SGHNT and YYREEE (reference sequence). CDR3 length: 14 residues. Trimming pared 4 bases from V and 6 bases from J, leaving 15 bases between. The CDR3 protein is CASSTWTGSDTQYF. CDR3 nucleotide sequence: TGTGCCAGCAGCACCTGGACGGGGAGCGATACGCAGTATTTT.

This rearrangement joins TRBV11-2 to TRBJ1-6; 10 positions match TRBD1. V trimming: 6 bases; J trimming: 7 bases; junction bases outside the gene matches: 9. The CDR3 extends over 16 amino acids. Germline V gene data show CDR1 as SGHAT and CDR2 as FQNNGV. This CDR3 is CASRTGGAVGNSPLHF. In nucleotides, the CDR3 is TGTGCCAGCAGGACAGGGGGCGCGGTAGGGAATTCACCCCTCCACTTT.

The genes are TRBV5-1 and TRBJ1-4, with a weak D call TRBD1 (6 bases). Germline-derived CDR1 and CDR2 are SGHRS and YFSETQ. V dropped 5 bases and J dropped 1 base, with 12 bases sitting between them. This CDR3 is 15 amino acids long. CDR3 sequence: CASRGQPLTNEKLFF. The DNA for the CDR3 is TGCGCCAGCAGAGGACAGCCGTTAACTAATGAAAAACTGTTTTTT.

The rearrangement uses TRBV13 and TRBJ2-3; D gene unclear. V was shortened by 2 bases and J by 4 bases, with 16 bases between the two germline ends. Germline V gene lookup returns CDR1 PRHDT and CDR2 FYEKMQ (reference sequence). This CDR3 region has 16 residues. CDR3 region: CASSLTPPAGADTQYF. The CDR3 coding sequence is TGTGCCAGCAGCTTAACACCCCCGGCAGGCGCAGATACGCAGTATTTT. The entire variable domain, with the rest obtained from reference TRBV13 and TRBJ2-3, is as follows: AAGVIQSPRHLIKEKRETATLKCYPIPRHDTVYWYQQGPGQDPQFLISFYEKMQSDKGSIPDRFSAQQFSDYHSELNMSSLELGDSALYFCASSLTPPAGADTQYFGPGTRLTVL.

The gene calls are TRBV9 and TRBJ2-5; a weak D match, TRBD1 (5 bases). This CDR3 spans 17 amino acids. Deletions cut 0 bases from V and 0 bases from J, with 15 bases between. Germline-derived CDR1 and CDR2 are SGDLS and YYNGEE. The CDR3 bases are TGTGCCAGCAGCGTAGGGGCAGCCCCAGGGTACCAAGAGACCCAGTACTTC. As protein: CASSVGAAPGYQETQYF.

In DNA, the CDR3 is TGTGCCAGCAGTTTTCCCGAGGACTATTACGAGCAGTACTTC. Protein product: CASSFPEDYYEQYF. The V call is TRBV28, the J call TRBJ2-5, with D possibly matching TRBD2 (6 bases). The J call may be incorrect, as the DNA end agrees better with TRBJ2-7. CDR1 is MDHEN, CDR2 SYDVKM, per germline. The CDR3 runs 14 residues.

This clone was found many times. The rearrangement links TRBV7-8 to TRBJ2-7; 9 bases align to TRBD1. CDR1 is SGHVS, CDR2 FQNEAQ, per germline. This CDR3 spans 16 amino acids. V lost 5 bases to trimming and J lost 6 bases; unmatched junction nucleotides: 14. CDR3 residues: CASSPFPGQGNIEQYF. For the CDR3, the DNA is TGTGCCAGCAGCCCGTTCCCGGGACAGGGAAACATCGAGCAGTACTTC.

The V call is TRBV7-8, the J call TRBJ1-4; 7 bases fit TRBD1. The CDR3 contains 14 residues. Germline assignment: CDR1 SGHVS and CDR2 FQNEAQ. Trimming took 1 base from V and 13 from J; bases not matched to a gene: 9. The CDR3 loop is CASSLGGQLKILFF. DNA for the CDR3: TGTGCCAGCAGCTTAGGGGGACAGCTGAAAATACTGTTTTTT.

This sequence joins TRBV29-1 and TRBJ2-3; perhaps TRBD2 as D (5 bases). CDR1 and CDR2 (germline): SQVTM, ANQGSEA. V was clipped by 3 bases and J by 2 bases, with 6 bases between them. The CDR3 runs to 12 residues. The CDR3 spells CSVDDYTDTQYF. The DNA for the CDR3 is TGCAGCGTTGACGACTACACAGATACGCAGTATTTT.

The chain recombines TRBV19 with TRBJ2-1; the match to TRBD2 covers 11 bases. The J segment lost 5 bases and the V segment lost 3 bases, leaving 3 bases of the junction unmatched. Per the germline V gene, CDR1 is LNHDA and CDR2 is SQIVND (reference sequence). This CDR3 is 15 amino acids long. The CDR3 DNA reads TGTGCCAGTAGTATTACTAGCGGGAGTAACAATGAGCAGTTCTTC. It codes for CASSITSGSNNEQFF.

The chain uses TRBV18 and TRBJ2-1; the D is unclear. CDR3 length equals 13 residues. Deletions cut 2 bases from V and 4 bases from J, with 6 bases between. Germline-derived CDR1 and CDR2 are KGHSH and LQKENI. CDR3 sequence (DNA): TGTGCCAGCTCACCATCTTCTTACAATGAGCAGTTCTTC. This encodes CASSPSSYNEQFF.

The chain recombines TRBV19 with TRBJ1-5; possible D gene TRBD1, 5 bases. The ends were cut back, 3 bases at V and 10 bases at J, with 16 bases in the middle. There are 14 residues in the CDR3. Germline V lookup: CDR1 LNHDA, CDR2 SQIVND (reference sequence). This CDR3 is CASSMGGDINPQHF. The CDR3 region has the DNA TGTGCCAGTAGTATGGGGGGGGATATCAACCCCCAGCATTTT. Complete variable domain (other parts from reference TRBV19 and TRBJ1-5): DGGITQSPKYLFRKEGQNVTLSCEQNLNHDAMYWYRQDPGQGLRLIYYSQIVNDFQKGDIAEGYSVSREKKESFPLTVTSAQKNPTAFYLCASSMGGDINPQHFGDGTRLSIL.

The rearrangement links TRBV4-1 to TRBJ1-1; no firm D call. Germline-derived CDR1 and CDR2 are MGHRA and YSYEKL. The CDR3 length is 14 residues. V was clipped by 7 bases and J by 5 bases, with 17 bases between them. The DNA of the CDR3 is TGCGCCAGCACACGGAATGAGGGCTGGACTGAAGCTTTCTTT. It translates to CASTRNEGWTEAFF.

This clone occurred once. The chain employs TRBV13 and TRBJ1-1; D gene uncertain. The CDR3 has 13 amino acids. The ends were cut back, 3 bases at V and 3 bases at J, with 8 bases in the middle. Germline V gene lookup returns CDR1 PRHDT and CDR2 FYEKMQ (reference sequence). The CDR3: CASSLGEDTEAFF. The CDR3 DNA sequence: TGTGCCAGCAGCTTGGGAGAAGACACTGAAGCTTTCTTT.

V is TRBV18 and J is TRBJ2-7, with 7 nucleotides matching TRBD2. This CDR3 is built from 16 residues. Unmatched junction bases numbered 9, after V lost 2 bases and J lost 2 bases. Germline V gene lookup returns CDR1 KGHSH and CDR2 LQKENI. The CDR3 loop is CASSPVGGGMAYEQYF. In DNA, the CDR3 is TGTGCCAGCTCACCAGTGGGGGGGGGAATGGCCTACGAGCAGTACTTC.

The rearrangement uses TRBV5-1 and TRBJ2-3; 12 bases fit TRBD1. The V gene's germline CDR1 is SGHRS and CDR2 YFSETQ. The trim removed 2 bases at V and 5 bases at J, leaving 3 bases unmatched. CDR3 size: 15 residues. In DNA, the CDR3 is TGCGCCAGCAGCTTCGGGACAGGGGGCGAAGATACGCAGTATTTT. Translation: CASSFGTGGEDTQYF.

The chain recombines TRBV19 with TRBJ2-7; the D gene is possibly TRBD2 (6 bases). CDR3 length: 17 residues. V was cut by 1 base and J by 0 bases, with 16 bases left in between. From germline, CDR1 is LNHDA and CDR2 SQIVND (reference sequence). In DNA, the CDR3 is TGTGCCAGTAGTATAGTTGCGGGACGAGGTTCCTCCTACGAGCAGTACTTC. Translation gives CASSIVAGRGSSYEQYF.

The chain joins TRBV7-2 to TRBJ2-5, with 8 positions matching TRBD2. After removal of 1 base from V and 5 bases from J, the junction contained 6 bases not matched to a gene. The CDR3 spans 15 residues. The germline V gene encodes CDR1 SGHTA and CDR2 FQGNSA. The CDR3 bases are TGTGCCAGCAGCTTAGGGGTTCTAGCGGGCGAGACCCAGTACTTC. Protein: CASSLGVLAGETQYF.

The rearrangement joins TRBV6-5 to TRBJ1-2, with no clear D. This CDR3 spans 13 amino acids. Trimming stripped 2 bases from V and 10 bases from J, with 14 bases between. Germline CDR1 MNHEY, CDR2 SVGAGI. The CDR3 nucleotides are TGTGCCAGCAGTTACCCAAAATTGAGTTTCTACACCTTC. It is translated as CASSYPKLSFYTF.